This T cell receptor (beta chain) was captured in a study of CD8+ T cells in alopecia areata. Study background: A regimen of oral tofacitinib, 5 to 10 mg twice daily, was given to treated patients. A 6-month off-drug phase came after tofacitinib, which had lasted 6 to 18 months.

Specified treatment: oral pan-JAK inhibitor, 5-10 mg twice daily. Study-level findings and limits: Whether baseline CD8+ expansion is linked to response remains uncertain, given a single nonresponder.

This clone was counted once. What it binds is not known. Germline-derived CDR1 and CDR2 are SGHTA and FQGNSA. The CDR3 consists of 14 residues. The ends were cut back, 5 bases at V and 6 bases at J, with 14 bases in the middle. Sequencing templates came from extracted RNA that was reverse transcribed into cDNA. Generated by immunoSEQ multiplex PCR, the TCRdb table keeps only in-frame clones and is missing some. The sample records about 120,000 clones, about half being singletons. The chain uses TRBV7-2 and TRBJ1-5; D is possibly TRBD1 (5 bases). The clonotype comes from a human donor with alopecia areata. The input for sequencing was CD4+ T cells sorted from blood, taken at week 4, from a patient treated with tofacitinib. The CDR3 spells CASSVRQGSQPQHF. CDR3 nucleotide sequence: TGTGCCAGCAGCGTTAGGCAGGGTAGTCAGCCCCAGCATTTT.